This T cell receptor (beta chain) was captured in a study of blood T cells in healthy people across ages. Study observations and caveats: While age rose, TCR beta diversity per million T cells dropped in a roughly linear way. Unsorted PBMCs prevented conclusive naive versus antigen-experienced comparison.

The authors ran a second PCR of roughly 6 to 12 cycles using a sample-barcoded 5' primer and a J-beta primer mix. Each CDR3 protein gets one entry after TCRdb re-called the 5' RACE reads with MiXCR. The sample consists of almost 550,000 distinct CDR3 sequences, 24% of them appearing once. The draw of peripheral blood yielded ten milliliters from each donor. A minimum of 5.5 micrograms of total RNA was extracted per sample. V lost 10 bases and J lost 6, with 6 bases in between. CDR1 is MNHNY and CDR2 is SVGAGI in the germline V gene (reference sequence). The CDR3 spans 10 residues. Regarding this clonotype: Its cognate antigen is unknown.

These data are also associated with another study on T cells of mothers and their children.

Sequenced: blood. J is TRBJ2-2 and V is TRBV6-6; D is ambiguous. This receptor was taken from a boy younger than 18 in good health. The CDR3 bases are TGTGCCATCCGTTCCGGGGAGCTGTTTTTT. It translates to CAIRSGELFF.